Listed below are T cell receptor beta chains from one sample, sequenced in a study of T cells in Graves' hyperthyroidism and ophthalmopathy. TCRdb fed the multiplex PCR reads into MiXCR, producing one record per CDR3 protein. The table lists some 620,000 distinct CDR3 sequences, roughly 16% of them singletons, with 3.5% to 4% in the top ten. Sequenced: blood. These receptors all come from a woman in her twenties or thirties with Graves' hyperthyroidism. CDR3s include the opening cysteine and the closing phenylalanine or tryptophan. D genes are given only for firm matches. Size is stated for part of the rows, as once, few or many counts, or as a class when the clone is expanded.

V gene	D gene	J gene	clone size	CDR3 protein	CDR3 DNA
TRBV7-2	NA	TRBJ2-7	many	CASSLAANYEQYF	TGTGCCAGCAGCTTAGCAGCCAATTACGAGCAGTACTTC
TRBV4-1	NA	TRBJ2-5	NA	CASSPQLDRGLETQYF	TGCGCCAGCAGCCCCCAATTAGATCGGGGATTGGAGACCCAGTACTTC
TRBV11-2	NA	TRBJ1-2	NA	CASSLLSRGYTF	TGTGCCAGCAGCTTACTCTCGAGGGGCTACACCTTC
TRBV28	TRBD1	TRBJ1-2	few	CASQRGPAGYTF	TGTGCCAGCCAGAGGGGGCCCGCTGGCTACACCTTC
TRBV6-2/TRBV6-3	NA	TRBJ2-7	many	CASSYSVDEQYF	TGTGCCAGCAGTTACTCGGTAGACGAGCAGTACTTC
TRBV7-2	TRBD2	TRBJ2-1	many	CASSFTSGGYNEQFF	TGTGCCAGCAGCTTTACTAGCGGGGGTTACAATGAGCAGTTCTTC
TRBV5-1	NA	TRBJ2-1	many	CASSYTGGLATEQFF	TGCGCCAGCAGCTACACCGGGGGCCTAGCTACTGAGCAGTTCTTC
TRBV29-1	TRBD2	TRBJ2-1	many	CSVCTSEHEQFF	TGCAGCGTTTGTACTAGCGAGCATGAGCAGTTCTTC
TRBV20-1	NA	TRBJ2-7	many	CSARESAPYEQYF	TGCAGTGCTAGAGAGAGCGCGCCCTACGAGCAGTACTTC
TRBV7-2	NA	TRBJ1-1	NA	CASSPLISLGMNTEAFF	TGTGCCAGCAGCCCCTTAATAAGCCTGGGGATGAACACTGAAGCTTTCTTT
TRBV10-3	TRBD1	TRBJ1-2	few	CAISETGVDYGYTF	TGTGCCATCAGTGAGACAGGGGTGGACTATGGCTACACCTTC
TRBV24-1	NA	TRBJ1-1	few	CATSDQFGQTNTEAFF	TGTGCCACCAGTGATCAGTTTGGACAGACGAACACTGAAGCTTTCTTT
TRBV28	TRBD2	TRBJ2-5	many	CASSGGRAETQYF	TGTGCCAGCAGTGGCGGGAGGGCTGAGACCCAGTACTTC
TRBV12-3/TRBV12-4	TRBD2	TRBJ2-1	many	CASSSGTSGRHEQFF	TGTGCCAGCAGCTCCGGGACTAGCGGGAGACATGAGCAGTTCTTC
TRBV19	NA	TRBJ1-2	few	CASSNFGREGYTF	TGTGCCAGTAGTAATTTCGGCAGGGAAGGCTACACCTTC
TRBV5-8	NA	TRBJ1-2	few	CASSLEEGHSGYTF	TGTGCCAGCAGCTTGGAAGAGGGGCATAGTGGCTACACCTTC
TRBV11-2	TRBD2	TRBJ2-2	many	CASSFSGGQNTGELFF	TGTGCCAGCAGCTTTAGCGGGGGCCAAAACACCGGGGAGCTGTTTTTT
TRBV14	TRBD2	TRBJ2-1	NA	CASSPRRTSGYNEQFF	TGTGCCAGCAGCCCGAGGCGCACTAGCGGTTACAATGAGCAGTTCTTC
TRBV7-9	TRBD2	TRBJ2-5	many	CATTSGGAPSETQYF	TGTGCCACCACATCGGGAGGAGCCCCCTCGGAGACCCAGTACTTC
TRBV18	TRBD1	TRBJ2-4	NA	CASSPREGARNIQYF	TGTGCCAGCTCCCCCCGCGAGGGGGCTCGAAACATTCAGTACTTC
TRBV20-1	TRBD2	TRBJ2-5	many	CSAEGGGTQYF	TGCAGTGCCGAGGGCGGGGGGACCCAGTACTTC
TRBV30	TRBD1	TRBJ2-7	few	CAWKGASYLYEQYF	TGTGCCTGGAAGGGGGCGAGTTACCTCTACGAGCAGTACTTC
TRBV20-1	NA	TRBJ2-3	many	CSASSQGSTDTQYF	TGCAGTGCTAGTAGCCAGGGGAGCACAGATACGCAGTATTTT
TRBV4-1	NA	TRBJ2-7	NA	CASSLLGRSEQYF	TGCGCCAGCAGCCTACTGGGCCGGAGCGAGCAGTACTTC
TRBV30	NA	TRBJ2-7	many	CAWSAPGSSSYEQYF	TGTGCCTGGAGTGCCCCCGGTAGCTCCTCCTACGAGCAGTACTTC
TRBV28	NA	TRBJ1-2	few	CASSSGTRALDTF	TGTGCCAGCAGTTCCGGGACTAGGGCATTAGACACCTTC